One sample yielded the 5 T cell receptor beta chains listed below, sequenced in a study of OX40 agonist ivuxolimab in advanced cancers. Generated by immunoSEQ multiplex PCR, the TCRdb table keeps only in-frame clones and is missing some. The table has over 80,000 clones, about 90% seen once. The specimen comprised CD4+ or CD8+ T cells sorted from blood, sampled in a trial of the OX40 agonist ivuxolimab. The receptors were gathered from an adult with an advanced solid tumor such as melanoma, head and neck, liver or kidney cancer.

This chain joins TRBV7-2 and TRBJ1-2, with 7 nucleotides matching TRBD1. The V and J ends lost 6 bases and 8 bases, in that order; junction bases with no gene match: 15. The CDR3 has 15 amino acids. Germline V lookup: CDR1 SGHTA, CDR2 FQGNSA. The CDR3 nucleotides are TGTGCCAGCAGATATGGAGGACAGGTAGCGGGGGGCTACACCTTC. Its protein is CASRYGGQVAGGYTF.

This clone was seen only a few times. The chain has TRBV29-1 and TRBJ2-3, with 10 bases matching TRBD1. The CDR3 covers 14 residues. The germline V gene encodes CDR1 SQVTM and CDR2 ANQGSEA. The V gene end was trimmed by 7 bases and the J gene end by 1 base; junction bases not matched to a gene: 5. The CDR3 bases are TGCAGCGCATCCGGGACAGGGGGCACAGATACGCAGTATTTT. Amino acids: CSASGTGGTDTQYF.

This clone was seen only once. The J gene is TRBJ2-2, the V gene TRBV7-8; D not resolved. Germline lookup yields CDR1 SGHVS and CDR2 FQNEAQ. Trimming shortened V by 5 bases and J by 3 bases, and 4 bases separated the two germline ends. CDR3 size: 12 residues. The CDR3 DNA reads as TGTGCCAGCAGCCTGTACACCGGGGAGCTGTTTTTT. Protein product: CASSLYTGELFF.

The V and J genes are TRBV7-9 and TRBJ1-1; TRBD1 matches at 8 bases. The J segment lost 1 base and the V segment lost 3 bases, leaving 4 bases of the junction unmatched. This CDR3 is built from 15 residues. Germline V gene lookup returns CDR1 SEHNR and CDR2 FQNEAQ (reference sequence). The CDR3 region has the DNA TGTGCCAGCAGCTTTCAGGGGACAGGGAACACTGAAGCTTTCTTT. It yields the protein CASSFQGTGNTEAFF.

This sequence joins TRBV6-1 and TRBJ2-4, with D perhaps TRBD2 (5 bases). V was clipped by 2 bases and J by 3 bases, with 23 bases between them. The CDR3 sequence is 19 residues long. The germline V gene encodes CDR1 MNHNS and CDR2 SASEGT. CDR3 DNA sequence: TGTGCCAGCAGTGAATGGTCCGGGGTAAACACCTTTGGCAAAAACATTCAGTACTTC. It translates to CASSEWSGVNTFGKNIQYF.